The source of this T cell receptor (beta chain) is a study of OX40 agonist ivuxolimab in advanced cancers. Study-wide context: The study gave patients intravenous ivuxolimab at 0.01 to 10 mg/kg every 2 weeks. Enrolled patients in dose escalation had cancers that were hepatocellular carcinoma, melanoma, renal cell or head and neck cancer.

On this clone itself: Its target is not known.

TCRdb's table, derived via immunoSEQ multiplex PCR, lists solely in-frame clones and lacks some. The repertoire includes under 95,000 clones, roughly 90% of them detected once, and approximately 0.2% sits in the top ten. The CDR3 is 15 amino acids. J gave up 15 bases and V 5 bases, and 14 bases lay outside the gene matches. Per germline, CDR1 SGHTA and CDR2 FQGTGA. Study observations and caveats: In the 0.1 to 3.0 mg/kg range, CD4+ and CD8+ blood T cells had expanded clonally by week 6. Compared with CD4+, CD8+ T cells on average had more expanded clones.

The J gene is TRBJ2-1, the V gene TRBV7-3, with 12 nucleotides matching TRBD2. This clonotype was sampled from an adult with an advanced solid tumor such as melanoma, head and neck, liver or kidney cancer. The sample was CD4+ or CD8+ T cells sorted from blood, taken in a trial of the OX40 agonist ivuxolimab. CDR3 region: CASSPRPSGGARLFF. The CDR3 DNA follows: TGTGCCAGCAGCCCCCGACCTAGCGGGGGGGCTCGACTGTTCTTC.